This T cell receptor beta chain was sequenced in a study of CD4+ T cells in melanoma. The study's findings and limits: Diverse differentiation states were reported for melanoma neoantigen-specific CD4+ T cells.

Comment on this clone: The antigen remains unidentified.

Germline CDR1 is MNHEY and CDR2 is SMNVEV (reference sequence). Trimming stripped 3 bases from V and 0 bases from J, with 12 bases between. The CDR3 loop spans 17 amino acids. Data came from immunoSEQ multiplex PCR; TCRdb stores just in-frame clones and leaves some out. The sample has around 14,000 clones; 63% are singletons. The source is a human donor with melanoma. The sequenced sample consisted of cells from a culture (not recorded whether cultured in vitro). This chain joins TRBV27 and TRBJ2-6; D may match TRBD1 or TRBD2 (5 bases each). For the CDR3, the DNA is TGTGCCAGCAGTTTCCGGACACTAGTCTCTGGGGCCAACGTCCTGACTTTC. It codes for CASSFRTLVSGANVLTF.